One sample yielded the 12 T cell receptor beta chains listed below, sequenced in a study of technical replicates of blood from a few donors. Sequencing was performed with immunoSEQ multiplex PCR; in TCRdb, only in-frame clones are kept and a portion is missing. The sample holds 60,000 to 65,000 clones; roughly 92% are singletons and the top ten take around 4%. Sequences were obtained from PBMCs. Receptors originate from a human donor in good health. Some clones in this sample may be carry-over from other donors' samples.

V is TRBV9 and J is TRBJ2-7, with D possibly being TRBD2 (7 bases). The length of the CDR3 is 16 residues. Looked up from germline, CDR1 is SGDLS and CDR2 is YYNGEE. V was cut by 3 bases and J by 3 bases, with 19 bases left in between. The CDR3 DNA reads TGTGCCAGCAGCGCCCAGGGAGGGGGGTTTGTCTACGAGCAGTACTTC. Translated, it gives CASSAQGGGFVYEQYF.

This chain uses TRBV7-9 with TRBJ2-5; 10 bases match TRBD1. This CDR3 contains 15 residues. Germline-derived CDR1 and CDR2 are SEHNR and FQNEAQ (reference sequence). The trim removed 4 bases at V and 4 bases at J, leaving 6 bases unmatched. CDR3 in DNA: TGTGCCAGCAGCTCCCTGACAGGGGGCCTAGAGACCCAGTACTTC. Translating gives CASSSLTGGLETQYF.

The chain combines TRBV19 with TRBJ1-2, with 8 bases matching TRBD1. Germline-derived CDR1 and CDR2 are LNHDA and SQIVND (reference sequence). This CDR3 spans 13 amino acids. Trimming at V came to 6 bases and at J to 6 bases, leaving 6 bases not matched to a gene. The chain's CDR3 is CASRRDRRDGYTF. As DNA, the CDR3 is TGTGCCAGTAGGCGGGACAGGAGAGATGGCTACACCTTC.

The chain joins TRBV18 to TRBJ2-2; 11 nucleotides line up with TRBD2. V gave up 3 bases and J gave up 1 base; unmatched junction bases: 7. CDR1 and CDR2 (germline): KGHSH, LQKENI. The CDR3 length is 18 residues. The CDR3 reads CASSPYRTSGRNTGELFF. For the CDR3, the DNA is TGTGCCAGCTCACCCTACCGGACTAGCGGGCGGAACACCGGGGAGCTGTTTTTT.

This rearrangement joins TRBV20-1 to TRBJ1-1; 9 bases align to TRBD1. The CDR3 extends over 11 amino acids. Trimming removed 3 bases from V and 11 bases from J; junction bases left unmatched: 4. Germline V lookup: CDR1 DFQATT, CDR2 SNEGSKA (reference sequence). This CDR3 reads CSASGQGLAFF. DNA of the CDR3: TGCAGTGCTAGTGGACAGGGGCTGGCTTTCTTT.

The chain carries TRBV6-5 and TRBJ2-2; TRBD1 matches 9 bases. Germline V gene lookup returns CDR1 MNHEY and CDR2 SVGAGI. The length of the CDR3 is 14 residues. After removal of 5 bases from V and 4 bases from J, the junction contained 2 bases not matched to a gene. CDR3 sequence: CASSGQGITGELFF. CDR3 in DNA: TGTGCCAGCAGTGGACAGGGGATCACCGGGGAGCTGTTTTTT.

The chain joins TRBV15 to TRBJ2-1; 11 bases fit TRBD2. The V gene end was trimmed by 5 bases and the J gene end by 5 bases; junction bases not matched to a gene: 8. This CDR3 has 16 residues. The germline CDR1 and CDR2 sequences are LNHNV and YYDKDF (reference sequence). This CDR3 reads CATSENVAGGHNEQFF. CDR3 coding DNA: TGTGCCACCAGCGAGAACGTAGCGGGGGGGCACAATGAGCAGTTCTTC.

This rearrangement joins TRBV2 to TRBJ1-5; 9 bases fit TRBD1. The CDR3 is 17 residues long. In germline, CDR1 is SNHLY, CDR2 FYNNEI. The V gene end was trimmed by 6 bases and the J gene end by 2 bases; junction bases not matched to a gene: 11. The CDR3 DNA reads TGTGCCAGCAGCGAAAAAACAGGGGGCGTGCGCAATCAGCCCCAGCATTTT. Encoded protein: CASSEKTGGVRNQPQHF.

This chain joins TRBV7-2 and TRBJ1-4, with 7 bases matching TRBD1. Losses at the gene ends were 1 base for V and 8 bases for J; bases not matched to a gene: 4. From germline, CDR1 is SGHTA and CDR2 FQGNSA. This CDR3 is 14 amino acids long. The CDR3 region has the DNA TGTGCCAGCAGCTTAGACAGGGGAGAGGAAAAACTGTTTTTT. Its protein product is CASSLDRGEEKLFF.

The chain recombines TRBV5-1 with TRBJ2-3; possible D gene TRBD2, 6 bases. The CDR3 contains 13 residues. Germline-derived CDR1 and CDR2 are SGHRS and YFSETQ. V lost 2 bases to trimming and J lost 4 bases, with 8 bases between them. The CDR3 DNA follows: TGCGCCAGCAGCTTCCGGGAGTCAGATACGCAGTATTTT. Translated, it gives CASSFRESDTQYF.

The chain employs TRBV19 and TRBJ2-1; D not resolved. CDR3 size: 13 residues. Germline assignment: CDR1 LNHDA and CDR2 SQIVND (reference sequence). V lost 4 bases to trimming and J lost 7 bases, with 11 bases between them. The CDR3 loop is CASSTSVSNEQFF. The CDR3, as DNA: TGTGCCAGTAGTACCTCCGTTTCGAATGAGCAGTTCTTC. The whole variable domain, filled in from reference TRBV19 and TRBJ2-1, reads DGGITQSPKYLFRKEGQNVTLSCEQNLNHDAMYWYRQDPGQGLRLIYYSQIVNDFQKGDIAEGYSVSREKKESFPLTVTSAQKNPTAFYLCASSTSVSNEQFFGPGTRLTVL.

V gene TRBV6-1 combines with J gene TRBJ1-5; TRBD1 agrees at 8 bases. Germline V gene sequence: CDR1 MNHNS, CDR2 SASEGT. V was clipped by 8 bases and J by 5 bases; unmatched bases: 8. CDR3 length: 14 residues. The CDR3 region is CASWTGKRDQPQHF. CDR3 coding DNA: TGTGCCAGCTGGACAGGGAAGCGCGATCAGCCCCAGCATTTT.